Listed below are T cell receptor beta chains from one sample, sequenced in a study of blood T cell repertoires in COVID-19. Sequencing used immunoSEQ multiplex PCR; TCRdb keeps in-frame clones, though not all of them. The profile shows approximately 26,000 clones, 89% of them singletons. Specimen: peripheral blood. These receptors all come from a human donor with acute or convalescent COVID-19. The donor label of this sample is uncertain. CDR3s include the opening cysteine and the closing phenylalanine or tryptophan. Fields, in order: D gene, J gene, clone size, V gene, CDR3 DNA, CDR3 protein. A D gene is named only where the DNA matches it firmly. A row's size may be missing; if present it is once, few, many or a size class.

d_gene: -; j_gene: TRBJ2-7; abundance: -; v_gene: TRBV29-1; CDR3nt: TGCAGCGTTGAATCAAACTACGAGCAGTACTTC; CDR3aa: CSVESNYEQYF
d_gene: TRBD2; j_gene: TRBJ2-7; abundance: once; v_gene: TRBV7-9; CDR3nt: TGTGCCAGCAGCTTAGCTGCTAGCGGGGGGAAGTACGAGCAGTACTTC; CDR3aa: CASSLAASGGKYEQYF
d_gene: -; j_gene: TRBJ1-1; abundance: -; v_gene: TRBV11-2; CDR3nt: TGTGCCAGCAGCTTAGCCCCTCACACTGAAGCTTTCTTT; CDR3aa: CASSLAPHTEAFF
d_gene: TRBD1; j_gene: TRBJ1-5; abundance: -; v_gene: TRBV6-5; CDR3nt: TGTGCCAGCAGTCTTCCGGGACAGGGGGATCAGCCCCAGCATTTT; CDR3aa: CASSLPGQGDQPQHF
d_gene: TRBD2; j_gene: TRBJ2-3; abundance: -; v_gene: TRBV3-1/TRBV3-2; CDR3nt: TGTGCCAGCAGCCAAGATTGGGGAGCGGGAGTTTTTTATTTT; CDR3aa: CASSQDWGAGVFYF
d_gene: TRBD1; j_gene: TRBJ2-3; abundance: -; v_gene: TRBV2; CDR3nt: TGTGCCAGCAGTGAACGGACAGGAGCTCCCACAGATACGCAGTATTTT; CDR3aa: CASSERTGAPTDTQYF
d_gene: TRBD1; j_gene: TRBJ2-1; abundance: once; v_gene: TRBV11-3; CDR3nt: TGTGCCAGCAGCCCCGGGACAGGGGGCTGGAATGAGCAGTTCTTC; CDR3aa: CASSPGTGGWNEQFF
d_gene: -; j_gene: TRBJ1-1; abundance: -; v_gene: TRBV5-1; CDR3nt: TGCGCCAGCAGTCCTGAGACGGGGAACACTGAAGCTTTCTTT; CDR3aa: CASSPETGNTEAFF
d_gene: TRBD1; j_gene: TRBJ2-1; abundance: -; v_gene: TRBV7-9; CDR3nt: TGTGCCAGCAGCTTAGGGGACAGAGCCTACAATGAGCAGTTCTTC; CDR3aa: CASSLGDRAYNEQFF
d_gene: -; j_gene: TRBJ2-2; abundance: once; v_gene: TRBV6-5; CDR3nt: TGTGCCAGCTTCGGGCGGGGCACCGGGGAGCTGTTTTTT; CDR3aa: CASFGRGTGELFF
d_gene: -; j_gene: TRBJ1-4; abundance: few; v_gene: TRBV5-1; CDR3nt: TGCGCCAGCAGCTTGGTTTCGGTGGGCGAAAAACTGTTTTTT; CDR3aa: CASSLVSVGEKLFF
d_gene: -; j_gene: TRBJ2-3; abundance: -; v_gene: TRBV3-1/TRBV3-2; CDR3nt: TGTGCCAGCAGCCTACTGGGGCGGGGTATCACAGATACGCAGTATTTT; CDR3aa: CASSLLGRGITDTQYF
d_gene: -; j_gene: TRBJ2-7; abundance: -; v_gene: TRBV29-1; CDR3nt: TGCAGCGCCGCGGAAGGGGTGGAGGAGCAGTACTTC; CDR3aa: CSAAEGVEEQYF
d_gene: TRBD1; j_gene: TRBJ2-2; abundance: -; v_gene: TRBV9; CDR3nt: TGTGCCAGCAGCGCAGAGACAGGGTATAACGGGGAGCTGTTTTTT; CDR3aa: CASSAETGYNGELFF
d_gene: TRBD2; j_gene: TRBJ2-7; abundance: once; v_gene: TRBV7-2; CDR3nt: TGTGCCAGCAGCTTAGCTGGGGGGACTAGCGTCAGCTCCTACGAGCAGTACTTC; CDR3aa: CASSLAGGTSVSSYEQYF
d_gene: TRBD2; j_gene: TRBJ2-1; abundance: -; v_gene: TRBV30; CDR3nt: TGTGCCTGGAATAGCGGGAGGTCCTACAATGAGCAGTTCTTC; CDR3aa: CAWNSGRSYNEQFF
d_gene: -; j_gene: TRBJ2-2; abundance: -; v_gene: TRBV7-3; CDR3nt: TGTGCCAGCAGCATACAGAACACCGGGGAGCTGTTTTTT; CDR3aa: CASSIQNTGELFF
d_gene: -; j_gene: TRBJ2-7; abundance: -; v_gene: TRBV7-9; CDR3nt: TGTGCCAGCAGCTGGGGGACAGCGGGCTACGAGCAGTACTTC; CDR3aa: CASSWGTAGYEQYF
d_gene: -; j_gene: TRBJ1-6; abundance: -; v_gene: TRBV28; CDR3nt: TGTGCCAGCAGTTGGGAGGGCGGGGGCCCCGGGACACCCCTCCACTTT; CDR3aa: CASSWEGGGPGTPLHF
d_gene: TRBD2; j_gene: TRBJ2-3; abundance: -; v_gene: TRBV10-2; CDR3nt: TGCGCCAGCAGTGATTTCGGACTAGCGGGGGGTACGCAGTATTTT; CDR3aa: CASSDFGLAGGTQYF
d_gene: -; j_gene: TRBJ2-7; abundance: few; v_gene: TRBV9; CDR3nt: TGTGCCAGCAGCGTTTCGCAGGGCAGCTCCTACGAGCAGTACTTC; CDR3aa: CASSVSQGSSYEQYF
d_gene: TRBD1; j_gene: TRBJ2-7; abundance: -; v_gene: TRBV5-1; CDR3nt: TGCGCCAGCAGCCCGGGACAGGCGAACTACGAGCAGTACTTC; CDR3aa: CASSPGQANYEQYF
d_gene: TRBD2; j_gene: TRBJ2-1; abundance: -; v_gene: TRBV5-4; CDR3nt: TGTGCCAGCAGCGAGACTAGCGGGGGGAACAATGAGCAGTTCTTC; CDR3aa: CASSETSGGNNEQFF
d_gene: TRBD2; j_gene: TRBJ2-1; abundance: -; v_gene: TRBV3-1/TRBV3-2; CDR3nt: TGTGCCAGCAGCCGGACTAGCGACCTATCCTACAATGAGCAGTTCTTC; CDR3aa: CASSRTSDLSYNEQFF
d_gene: -; j_gene: TRBJ1-5; abundance: -; v_gene: TRBV23-1; CDR3nt: TGCGCCAGCAGTCAATCGAACAGGGAATCCGAGCGCAATCAGCCCCAGCATTTT; CDR3aa: CASSQSNRESERNQPQHF
d_gene: TRBD1; j_gene: TRBJ2-1; abundance: -; v_gene: TRBV6-5; CDR3nt: TGTGCCAGCAGTTACGACAGGGGGATCTACAATGAGCAGTTCTTC; CDR3aa: CASSYDRGIYNEQFF
d_gene: TRBD1; j_gene: TRBJ1-2; abundance: -; v_gene: TRBV6-4; CDR3nt: TGTGCCAGCAGTCCGACAGGGACCTATTACTATGGCTACACCTTC; CDR3aa: CASSPTGTYYYGYTF
d_gene: -; j_gene: TRBJ2-5; abundance: -; v_gene: TRBV5-1; CDR3nt: TGCGCCAGCAGCTCGGCGGCGTTTTGGGAGACCCAGTACTTC; CDR3aa: CASSSAAFWETQYF
d_gene: -; j_gene: TRBJ1-2; abundance: -; v_gene: TRBV2; CDR3nt: TGTGCCAGCAGTGAAGGAGGCGGCGGTGGCTACACCTTC; CDR3aa: CASSEGGGGGYTF
d_gene: TRBD1; j_gene: TRBJ1-5; abundance: -; v_gene: TRBV6-5; CDR3nt: TGTGCCAGCGCTCCGGGACAGGGTAATCAGCCCCAGCATTTT; CDR3aa: CASAPGQGNQPQHF
d_gene: TRBD2; j_gene: TRBJ2-7; abundance: -; v_gene: TRBV11-2; CDR3nt: TGTGCCAGCAGCTTTTTAGCGGGTGGGCTTGGAGAGCAGTACTTC; CDR3aa: CASSFLAGGLGEQYF
d_gene: -; j_gene: TRBJ1-2; abundance: -; v_gene: TRBV5-4; CDR3nt: TGTGCCAGCAGCACCATTCTGGGAGCCGGCTACACCTTC; CDR3aa: CASSTILGAGYTF
d_gene: -; j_gene: TRBJ1-5; abundance: -; v_gene: TRBV19; CDR3nt: TGTGCCACCTACGGAGGGCCCGGGCAGCCCCAGCATTTT; CDR3aa: CATYGGPGQPQHF
d_gene: TRBD1; j_gene: TRBJ1-5; abundance: -; v_gene: TRBV6-6; CDR3nt: TGTGCCAGCAGCCGCCTAGGGACAGGGGGCAATCAGCCCCAGCATTTT; CDR3aa: CASSRLGTGGNQPQHF
d_gene: TRBD1; j_gene: TRBJ1-5; abundance: once; v_gene: TRBV5-6; CDR3nt: TGTGCCAGCAGCTTGACAGGGGGCGTTAATCAGCCCCAGCATTTT; CDR3aa: CASSLTGGVNQPQHF
d_gene: -; j_gene: TRBJ2-1; abundance: -; v_gene: TRBV11-3; CDR3nt: TGTGCCAGCAGCTCCGGGACTCGATCATACAATGAGCAGTTCTTC; CDR3aa: CASSSGTRSYNEQFF
d_gene: -; j_gene: TRBJ1-1; abundance: -; v_gene: TRBV7-9; CDR3nt: TGTGCCAGCAGCGAGGTCGCGGTCATGAACACTGAAGCTTTCTTT; CDR3aa: CASSEVAVMNTEAFF
d_gene: -; j_gene: TRBJ1-4; abundance: once; v_gene: TRBV6-5; CDR3nt: TGTGCCAGCAGTCACTGGGAGTCTGATGAAAAACTGTTTTTT; CDR3aa: CASSHWESDEKLFF
d_gene: TRBD2; j_gene: TRBJ2-1; abundance: -; v_gene: TRBV18; CDR3nt: TGTGCCAGCTCACCACGCGGGGCGGGAGGGCCCGATGAGCAGTTCTTC; CDR3aa: CASSPRGAGGPDEQFF
d_gene: -; j_gene: TRBJ1-3; abundance: -; v_gene: TRBV4-2; CDR3nt: TGTGCCAGCAGCCAACCCTTTGGGGCAACCATATATTTT; CDR3aa: CASSQPFGATIYF
d_gene: -; j_gene: TRBJ2-5; abundance: -; v_gene: TRBV10-3; CDR3nt: TGTGCCATCAGTGAGGGTCTGGCCCGAGAGACCCAGTACTTC; CDR3aa: CAISEGLARETQYF
d_gene: TRBD2; j_gene: TRBJ2-4; abundance: -; v_gene: TRBV2; CDR3nt: TGTGCCAGCAGTGAAGGGGAGGGAGGCAAAAACATTCAGTACTTC; CDR3aa: CASSEGEGGKNIQYF
d_gene: -; j_gene: TRBJ2-1; abundance: once; v_gene: TRBV30; CDR3nt: TGTGCCTGGAGTGCTACAGGTAATGAGCAGTTCTTC; CDR3aa: CAWSATGNEQFF
d_gene: TRBD2; j_gene: TRBJ2-2; abundance: -; v_gene: TRBV15; CDR3nt: TGTGCCACCAGTGCTACTCAGCGGGGGCGATCCGGGGAGCTGTTTTTT; CDR3aa: CATSATQRGRSGELFF
d_gene: TRBD2; j_gene: TRBJ2-7; abundance: -; v_gene: TRBV7-8; CDR3nt: TGTGCCAGCAGCTTAGTAAGCGGGGAGGTTTACGAGCAGTACTTC; CDR3aa: CASSLVSGEVYEQYF
d_gene: TRBD1; j_gene: TRBJ1-4; abundance: -; v_gene: TRBV5-1; CDR3nt: TGCGCCAGCAGCCGGGGACAGAATGAAAAACTGTTTTTT; CDR3aa: CASSRGQNEKLFF
d_gene: -; j_gene: TRBJ1-4; abundance: -; v_gene: TRBV28; CDR3nt: TGTGCCAGCAGGGGAGTCCCGGGGGGAACTAATGAAAAACTGTTTTTT; CDR3aa: CASRGVPGGTNEKLFF